Reported below is one TCR beta chain. This entry is derived from a study of blood T cell repertoires in COVID-19. Study as a whole: The origin of the acute and convalescent COVID-19 samples was the United States, Italy and Spain.

The CDR3 covers 18 residues. CDR1 is LGHDT and CDR2 is YNNKEL in the germline V gene (reference sequence). V shed 5 bases and J 0 bases; nucleotides not matched to a gene: 11. As handled by the study authors: Amplification of reference gene primers provided the estimated nucleated cell counts. The protocol was immunoSEQ multiplex PCR, while the TCRdb copy is restricted to in-frame clones and leaves out a portion. D and trimming were read from the DNA, whereas the V and J calls and clone size are those reported in that table. This repertoire shows more than 250,000 clones, about 90% found once; its top ten account for approximately 1.5%. Across 24 US areas, participants ranged in age from 18 to 89 years. Participants reported their clinical history, and cohort assignment relied on those reports.

V usage is TRBV3-1 (or the pseudogene TRBV3-2) and J usage is TRBJ2-1; TRBD2 agrees at 9 bases. The origin of this receptor is a woman in her late teens or twenties with acute COVID-19. Material for sequencing was PBMCs or T cells enriched from blood (not recorded which). The CDR3 here is CASSMASGRSHSYNEQFF. The CDR3 DNA follows: TGTGCCAGCAGCATGGCGAGCGGGAGGTCCCACTCCTACAATGAGCAGTTCTTC.